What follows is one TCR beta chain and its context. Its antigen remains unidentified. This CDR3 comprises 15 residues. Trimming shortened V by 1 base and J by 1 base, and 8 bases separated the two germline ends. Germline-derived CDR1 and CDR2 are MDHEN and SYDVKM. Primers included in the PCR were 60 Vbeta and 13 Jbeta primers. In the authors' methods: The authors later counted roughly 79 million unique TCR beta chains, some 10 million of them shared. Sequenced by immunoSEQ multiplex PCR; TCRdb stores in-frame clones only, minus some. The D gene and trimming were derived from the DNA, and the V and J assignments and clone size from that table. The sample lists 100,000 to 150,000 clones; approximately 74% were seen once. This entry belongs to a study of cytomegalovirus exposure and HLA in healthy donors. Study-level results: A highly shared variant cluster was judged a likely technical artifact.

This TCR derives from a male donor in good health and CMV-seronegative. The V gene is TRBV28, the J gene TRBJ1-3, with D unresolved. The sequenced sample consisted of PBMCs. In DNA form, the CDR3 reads TGTGCCAGCAGTTTATTGAGGGAGTCTGGAAACACCATATATTTT. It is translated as CASSLLRESGNTIYF.